This T cell receptor beta chain originates from a study of cytomegalovirus exposure and HLA in healthy donors. Points from the study as a whole: Rarity characterized most TCR sequences, yet some public TCRs appeared in many donors. Some TCR beta chains (roughly 150 of them) were listed as cytomegalovirus-associated.

Separation from the roughly 670-subject first cohort characterized the roughly 120-subject validation cohort, to which the donors belonged. The protocol was immunoSEQ multiplex PCR, while the TCRdb copy is restricted to in-frame clones and leaves out a portion. Among some 140,000 clones listed, 85% to 90% were seen once. The junction had 4 bases not matched to a gene; V was cut back by 4 bases and J by 6 bases. The CDR3 extends over 12 amino acids. Germline loops: CDR1 GTSNPN, CDR2 SVGIG (reference sequence). With regard to this clone: Antigen unknown.

The chain is built from TRBV30 and TRBJ2-3, with 7 positions matching TRBD2. Sequencing was carried out using PBMCs. This TCR derives from a man aged 18 to 30 in good health and CMV-seronegative. The CDR3 loop is CAWNAGVDTQYF. The CDR3 DNA is TGTGCCTGGAACGCGGGAGTGGATACGCAGTATTTT.